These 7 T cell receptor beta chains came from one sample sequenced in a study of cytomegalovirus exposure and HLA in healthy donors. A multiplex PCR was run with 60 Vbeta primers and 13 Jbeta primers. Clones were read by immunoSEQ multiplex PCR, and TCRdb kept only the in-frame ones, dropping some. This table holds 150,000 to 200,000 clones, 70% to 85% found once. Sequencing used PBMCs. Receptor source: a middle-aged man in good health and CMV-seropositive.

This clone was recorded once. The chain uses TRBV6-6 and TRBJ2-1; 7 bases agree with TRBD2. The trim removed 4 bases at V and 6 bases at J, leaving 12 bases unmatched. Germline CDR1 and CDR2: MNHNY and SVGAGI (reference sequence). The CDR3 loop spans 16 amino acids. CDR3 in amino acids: CASSSSGGGRINEQFF. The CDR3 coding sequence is TGTGCCAGCAGTTCTTCTGGTGGCGGGAGAATCAATGAGCAGTTCTTC.

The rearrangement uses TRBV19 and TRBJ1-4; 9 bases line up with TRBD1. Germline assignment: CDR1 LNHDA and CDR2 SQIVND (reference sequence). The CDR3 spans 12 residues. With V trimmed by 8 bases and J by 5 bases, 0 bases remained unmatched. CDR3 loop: CASGTGNEKLFF. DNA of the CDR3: TGTGCCAGTGGGACAGGGAATGAAAAACTGTTTTTT.

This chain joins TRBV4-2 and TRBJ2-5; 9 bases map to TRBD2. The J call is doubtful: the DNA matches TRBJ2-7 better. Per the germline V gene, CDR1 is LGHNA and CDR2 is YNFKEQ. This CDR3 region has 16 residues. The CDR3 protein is CASSLRGDSGSYEQYF. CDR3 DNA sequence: TGTGCCAGCAGCCTCCGCGGGGATAGCGGGAGTTACGAGCAGTACTTC.

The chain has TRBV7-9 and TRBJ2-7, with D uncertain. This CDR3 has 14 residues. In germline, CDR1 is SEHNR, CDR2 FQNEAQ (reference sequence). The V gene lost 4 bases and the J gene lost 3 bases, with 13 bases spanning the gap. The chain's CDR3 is CASSSAQASYEQYF. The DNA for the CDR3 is TGTGCCAGCAGCTCCGCCCAGGCCAGCTACGAGCAGTACTTC. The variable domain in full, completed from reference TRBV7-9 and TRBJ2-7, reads DTGVSQNPRHKITKRGQNVTFRCDPISEHNRLYWYRQTLGQGPEFLTYFQNEAQLEKSRLLSDRFSAERPKGSFSTLEIQRTEQGDSAMYLCASSSAQASYEQYFGPGTRLTVT.

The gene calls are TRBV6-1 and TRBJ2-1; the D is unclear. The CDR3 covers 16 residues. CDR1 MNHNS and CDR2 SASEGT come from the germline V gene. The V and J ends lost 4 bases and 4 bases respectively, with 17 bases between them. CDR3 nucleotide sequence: TGTGCCAGCAGTGGATCTGGTAGCAGAGCTTACAATGAGCAGTTCTTC. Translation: CASSGSGSRAYNEQFF.

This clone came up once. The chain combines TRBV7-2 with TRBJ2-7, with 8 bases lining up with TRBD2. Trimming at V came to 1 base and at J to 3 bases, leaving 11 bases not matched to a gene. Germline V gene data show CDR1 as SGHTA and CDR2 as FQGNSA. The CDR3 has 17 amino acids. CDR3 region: CASSLGPSRGAFYEQYF. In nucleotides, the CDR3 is TGTGCCAGCAGCTTAGGCCCTTCGCGGGGGGCGTTCTACGAGCAGTACTTC.

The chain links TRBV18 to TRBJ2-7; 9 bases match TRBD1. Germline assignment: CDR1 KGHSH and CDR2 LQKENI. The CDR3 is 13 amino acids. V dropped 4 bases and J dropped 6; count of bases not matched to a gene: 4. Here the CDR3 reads CASSRDRVSEQYF. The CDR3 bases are TGTGCCAGCTCACGGGACAGGGTCTCCGAGCAGTACTTC.